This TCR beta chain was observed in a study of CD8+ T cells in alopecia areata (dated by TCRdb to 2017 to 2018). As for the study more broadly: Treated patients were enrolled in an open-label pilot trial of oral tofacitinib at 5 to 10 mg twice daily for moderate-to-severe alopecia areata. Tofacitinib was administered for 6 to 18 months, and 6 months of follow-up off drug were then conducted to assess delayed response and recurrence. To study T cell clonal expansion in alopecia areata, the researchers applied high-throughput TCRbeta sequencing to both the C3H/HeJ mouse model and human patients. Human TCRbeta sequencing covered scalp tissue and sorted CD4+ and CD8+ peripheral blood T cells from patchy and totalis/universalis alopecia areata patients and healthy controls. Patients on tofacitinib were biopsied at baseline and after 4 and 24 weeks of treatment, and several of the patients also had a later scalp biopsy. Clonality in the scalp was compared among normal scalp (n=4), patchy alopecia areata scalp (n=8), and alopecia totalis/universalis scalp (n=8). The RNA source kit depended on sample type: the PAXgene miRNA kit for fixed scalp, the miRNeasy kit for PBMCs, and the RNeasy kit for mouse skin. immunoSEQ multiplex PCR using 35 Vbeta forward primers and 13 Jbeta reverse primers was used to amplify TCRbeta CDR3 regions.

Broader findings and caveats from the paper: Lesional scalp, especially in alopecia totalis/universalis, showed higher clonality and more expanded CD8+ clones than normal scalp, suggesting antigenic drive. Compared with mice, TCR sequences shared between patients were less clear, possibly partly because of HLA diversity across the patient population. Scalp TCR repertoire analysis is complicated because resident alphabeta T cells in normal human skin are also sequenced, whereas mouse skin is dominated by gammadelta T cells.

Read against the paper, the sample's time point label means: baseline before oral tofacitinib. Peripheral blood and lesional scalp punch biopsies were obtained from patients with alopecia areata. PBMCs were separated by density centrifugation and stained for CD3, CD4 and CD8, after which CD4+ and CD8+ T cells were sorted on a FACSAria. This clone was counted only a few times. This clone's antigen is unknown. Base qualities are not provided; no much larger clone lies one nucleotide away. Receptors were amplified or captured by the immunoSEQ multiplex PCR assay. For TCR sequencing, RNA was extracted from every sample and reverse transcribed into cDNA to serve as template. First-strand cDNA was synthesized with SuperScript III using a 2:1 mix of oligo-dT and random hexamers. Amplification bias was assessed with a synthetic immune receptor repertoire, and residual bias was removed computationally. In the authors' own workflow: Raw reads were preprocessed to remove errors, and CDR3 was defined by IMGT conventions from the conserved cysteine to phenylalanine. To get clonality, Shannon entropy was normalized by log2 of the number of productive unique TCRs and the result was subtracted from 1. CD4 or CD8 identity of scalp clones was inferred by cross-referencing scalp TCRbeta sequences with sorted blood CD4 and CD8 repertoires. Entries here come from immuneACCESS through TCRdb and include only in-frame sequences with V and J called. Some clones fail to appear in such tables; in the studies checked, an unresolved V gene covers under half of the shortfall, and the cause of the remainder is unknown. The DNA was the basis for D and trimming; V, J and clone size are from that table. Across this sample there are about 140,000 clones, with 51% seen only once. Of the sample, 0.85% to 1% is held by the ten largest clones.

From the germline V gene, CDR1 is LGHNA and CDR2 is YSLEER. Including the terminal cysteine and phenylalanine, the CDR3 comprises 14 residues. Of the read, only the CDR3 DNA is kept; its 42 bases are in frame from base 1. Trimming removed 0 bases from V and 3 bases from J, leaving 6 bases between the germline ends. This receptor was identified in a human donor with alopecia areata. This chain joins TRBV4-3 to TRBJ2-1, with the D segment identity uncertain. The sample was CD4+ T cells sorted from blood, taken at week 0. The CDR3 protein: CASSQDVVYNEQFF. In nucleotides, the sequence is TGCGCCAGCAGCCAAGATGTCGTCTACAATGAGCAGTTCTTC.